These 19 T cell receptor beta chains were all obtained from the same sample, sequenced in a study of circulating and synovial CD4+ cells in juvenile arthritis. TCRdb's table, derived via immunoSEQ multiplex PCR, lists solely in-frame clones and lacks some. The data show 30,000 to 40,000 clones, 95% to 96% seen once. The sequenced sample was CD4+ T cells from blood. The receptors originated from a human donor with juvenile idiopathic arthritis.

The chain recombines TRBV29-1 with TRBJ1-1; TRBD1 might be the D (5 bases). The V end lost 5 bases, the J end lost 1 base, and 11 bases lay between the germline ends. The CDR3 sequence is 13 residues long. Germline V CDR1 and CDR2: SQVTM, ANQGSEA. The chain's CDR3 is CSVFQGSNTEAFF. In DNA, the CDR3 is TGCAGCGTTTTTCAGGGCTCGAACACTGAAGCTTTCTTT. The full variable domain, its missing parts supplied by reference TRBV29-1 and TRBJ1-1, is SAVISQKPSRDICQRGTSLTIQCQVDSQVTMMFWYRQQPGQSLTLIATANQGSEATYESGFVIDKFPISRPNLTFSTLTVSNMSPEDSSIYLCSVFQGSNTEAFFGQGTRLTVV.

V gene TRBV5-6 combines with J gene TRBJ2-1; 8 bases are a match to TRBD1. V shed 4 bases and J 3 bases; nucleotides not matched to a gene: 9. The length of the CDR3 is 16 residues. Per the germline V gene, CDR1 is SGHDT and CDR2 is YYEEEE. The CDR3 reads CASSVPGTGDYNEQFF. The CDR3 nucleotides are TGTGCCAGCAGCGTACCCGGGACAGGAGACTACAATGAGCAGTTCTTC.

The table lists this clone with a count of one. This chain joins TRBV10-3 and TRBJ2-7; tentative D call: TRBD2 (6 bases). Germline V gene data show CDR1 as ENHRY and CDR2 as SYGVKD. The germline V and J ends were trimmed by 3 bases and 0 bases, with 12 bases remaining between them. This CDR3 comprises 15 residues. The CDR3: CAISDGGKGSYEQYF. CDR3 bases: TGTGCCATCAGTGATGGGGGGAAAGGCTCCTACGAGCAGTACTTC.

This clone was counted a few times. V and J are TRBV10-3 and TRBJ1-3; 8 nucleotides line up with TRBD1. Germline values: CDR1 ENHRY, CDR2 SYGVKD. Trimming removed 8 bases from V and 4 bases from J; junction bases left unmatched: 13. The CDR3 spans 16 residues. In DNA, the CDR3 is TGTGCCATCGGGTCCAGACAGGGGAAGGGAGGAAACACCATATATTTT. Its protein product is CAIGSRQGKGGNTIYF.

V usage is TRBV5-1 and J usage is TRBJ2-1; D perhaps matches TRBD1 (6 bases). The V gene lost 0 bases and the J gene lost 3 bases, with 16 bases spanning the gap. CDR1 is SGHRS and CDR2 is YFSETQ in the germline V gene. The CDR3 consists of 17 residues. The CDR3 coding sequence is TGCGCCAGCAGCTTGGCCGTATCGGGACACGGCTACAATGAGCAGTTCTTC. Its protein product is CASSLAVSGHGYNEQFF.

CDR3 sequence reads: CASSYGGVEAGYTF. The CDR3 DNA reads as TGCGCCAGCAGCTATGGGGGCGTTGAGGCTGGCTACACCTTC. This chain joins TRBV5-1 and TRBJ1-2, with D maybe TRBD1 (6 bases). CDR1 is SGHRS and CDR2 is YFSETQ in the germline V gene. CDR3 length equals 14 residues. V lost 3 bases, J lost 7 bases, and 16 bases lay in between.

Of note for this clone: The same CDR3 is also encoded by other DNA sequences in this sample. V is TRBV5-6 and J is TRBJ1-6; TRBD1 agrees at 8 bases. Unmatched junction bases numbered 8, after V lost 2 bases and J lost 7 bases. This CDR3 region has 16 residues. Germline V CDR1 and CDR2: SGHDT, YYEEEE. The CDR3 region has the DNA TGTGCCAGCAGCTTAACAGGGGGGGCAAAAAATTCACCCCTCCACTTT. Its translation: CASSLTGGAKNSPLHF.

The chain combines TRBV2 with TRBJ2-7; possibly TRBD1 for D (5 bases). This CDR3 is 14 amino acids long. Trimming removed 4 bases from V and 1 base from J, with 11 bases in between. The germline V gene encodes CDR1 SNHLY and CDR2 FYNNEI. The DNA of the CDR3 is TGTGCCAGCAGTGGGCAGGACACTTCCTACGAGCAGTACTTC. Translating gives CASSGQDTSYEQYF.

CDR3 sequence: CASSSLGGLSNQPQHF. The CDR3 region has the DNA TGTGCCAGCAGCTCCTTGGGGGGTCTTAGCAATCAGCCCCAGCATTTT. The chain links TRBV5-6 to TRBJ1-5; weak D call: TRBD1 (5 bases). Germline lookup yields CDR1 SGHDT and CDR2 YYEEEE. This CDR3 has 16 residues. Between the trimmed V and J ends, which lost 3 bases and 0 bases, there was a span of 13 bases.

A single count supports this clone. V and J are TRBV19 and TRBJ2-3; 10 positions match TRBD2. CDR1 LNHDA and CDR2 SQIVND come from the germline V gene (reference sequence). Trimming at V came to 3 bases and at J to 3 bases, leaving 18 bases not matched to a gene. CDR3 length: 20 residues. CDR3 sequence reads: CASSIDAPGASGSVTDTQYF. The CDR3 bases are TGTGCCAGTAGTATCGACGCCCCGGGGGCTAGCGGGAGTGTAACAGATACGCAGTATTTT.

V and J are TRBV5-6 and TRBJ2-7; D gene unclear. From germline, CDR1 is SGHDT and CDR2 YYEEEE. The CDR3 has 14 residues. V dropped 1 base and J dropped 0 bases, with 8 bases sitting between them. The DNA of the CDR3 is TGTGCCAGCAGCTTGATAGCTAGCTCCTACGAGCAGTACTTC. Amino acids: CASSLIASSYEQYF.

V and J are TRBV7-9 and TRBJ1-1; TRBD1 matches at 7 bases. The CDR3 has 14 amino acids. Germline trimming cut 2 bases from V and 6 bases from J; bases unmatched to any gene: 6. Germline assignment: CDR1 SEHNR and CDR2 FQNEAQ (reference sequence). In DNA, the CDR3 is TGTGCCAGCAGCTTAAACCGGGACAGTTCTGAAGCTTTCTTT. This gives the protein CASSLNRDSSEAFF.

In nucleotides, the CDR3 is TGCACCAGCAGCCAGCCGGAGCTAGCGGGAGGGCACAATGAGCAGTTCTTC. Translated: CTSSQPELAGGHNEQFF. The chain uses TRBV1 and TRBJ2-1; the table's D call of TRBD2 was not tested on the DNA. TRBV1 is shown as a pseudogene. CDR3 length: 17 residues.

This chain uses TRBV18 with TRBJ1-2, with TRBD1 matching 7 bases. The length of the CDR3 is 13 residues. The J segment lost 3 bases and the V segment lost 3 bases, leaving 1 base of the junction unmatched. Germline-derived CDR1 and CDR2 are KGHSH and LQKENI. CDR3 sequence (DNA): TGTGCCAGCTCACCGGGGACAGACTATGGCTACACCTTC. Its protein product is CASSPGTDYGYTF.

The chain has TRBV28 and TRBJ1-3; D call uncertain. The CDR3 runs 13 residues. V dropped 3 bases and J dropped 7 bases, with 10 bases sitting between them. Per the germline V gene, CDR1 is MDHEN and CDR2 is SYDVKM. The CDR3 spells CASSFKFGNTIYF. CDR3 DNA: TGTGCCAGCAGTTTCAAGTTCGGGAACACCATATATTTT.

The CDR3 here is CASSPDRGMNTEAFF. CDR3 coding DNA: TGCGCCAGCAGCCCTGACAGGGGGATGAACACTGAAGCTTTCTTT. V usage is TRBV5-1 and J usage is TRBJ1-1; 9 bases map to TRBD1. The germline V gene has CDR1 SGHRS and CDR2 YFSETQ. This CDR3 has 15 amino acids. V shed 4 bases, J shed 0 bases, and the junction held 4 bases outside the gene matches.

This chain joins TRBV18 and TRBJ2-3; 7 bases align to TRBD1. Germline values: CDR1 KGHSH, CDR2 LQKENI. The CDR3 consists of 15 residues. The V and J ends lost 4 bases and 6 bases, in that order; junction bases with no gene match: 10. CDR3 protein: CASSQGSARGDTQYF. CDR3 nucleotides: TGTGCCAGCTCACAGGGCTCGGCCAGGGGGGATACGCAGTATTTT.

The chain links TRBV6-6 to TRBJ1-1; 7 nucleotides agree with TRBD1. J was trimmed by 11 bases and V by 0 bases; bases with no gene match: 12. The CDR3 covers 15 residues. The germline V gene encodes CDR1 MNHNY and CDR2 SVGAGI (reference sequence). CDR3: CASSYSNSRDSDAFF. In nucleotides, the CDR3 is TGTGCCAGCAGTTACTCGAATTCCAGGGACAGCGACGCTTTCTTT.

This rearrangement joins TRBV4-3 to TRBJ1-1; 8 nucleotides line up with TRBD1. This CDR3 is 17 amino acids long. The germline CDR1 and CDR2 sequences are LGHNA and YSLEER. V gave up 4 bases and J gave up 0 bases; unmatched junction bases: 10. CDR3 DNA: TGCGCCAGCAGCCCCCGGACAGGGTCTTCCGTGAACACTGAAGCTTTCTTT. Translating it yields CASSPRTGSSVNTEAFF.